The text below deals with one T cell receptor beta chain. Its antigen remains unidentified. PCR employed 60 Vbeta and 13 Jbeta primers. The repertoire was sequenced with immunoSEQ multiplex PCR; TCRdb's copy has only in-frame clones and lacks some. In the table there are some 170,000 clones, around four fifths of which are singletons. The entry originates in a study of cytomegalovirus exposure and HLA in healthy donors. For the study at large: In an earlier analysis, 90 million to 130 million unique TCR beta sequences were found from approximately 170 million T cells.

V was trimmed by 2 bases and J by 4 bases, leaving 11 bases between them. This CDR3 has 13 amino acids. CDR1 is GTSNPN, CDR2 SVGIG, per germline (reference sequence). Overall study findings and caveats: In a later analysis, TCR association rates varied by HLA locus: DRB1 most, HLA-C fewest.

The sequence came from a girl aged 2-10 years in good health and CMV-seropositive. Input material: PBMCs. The rearrangement links TRBV30 to TRBJ1-1; no clear D. The CDR3 loop is CAWSMEFSTEAFF. The DNA for the CDR3 is TGTGCCTGGAGTATGGAGTTCTCCACTGAAGCTTTCTTT.